Presented here are 17 T cell receptor beta chains from one specimen sequenced in a study of blood T cell repertoires in COVID-19. Clones were read by immunoSEQ multiplex PCR, and TCRdb kept only the in-frame ones, dropping some. The sample carries approximately 54,000 clones, approximately 82% recorded once. Sequencing used peripheral blood. Every receptor here comes from a human donor in a cohort sampled during active COVID-19.

The J gene is TRBJ1-2, the V gene TRBV18; D is ambiguous. V lost 3 bases to trimming and J lost 6 bases, with 20 bases between them. Germline V lookup: CDR1 KGHSH, CDR2 LQKENI. The CDR3 loop spans 16 amino acids. The DNA of the CDR3 is TGTGCCAGCTCACCCGTACCCGCGGCCCTCCCGAATGGCTACACCTTC. Amino acids: CASSPVPAALPNGYTF.

V gene TRBV6-2 or TRBV6-3 combines with J gene TRBJ2-7; 13 bases align to TRBD2. The CDR3 totals 16 residues. In germline, CDR1 is MNHEY, CDR2 SVGEGT. The trim removed 5 bases at V and 5 bases at J, leaving 9 bases unmatched. In DNA form, the CDR3 reads TGTGCCAGCAGTCTGCAGATGACTAGCGGGAGGAACGAGCAGTACTTC. Its translation is CASSLQMTSGRNEQYF.

The chain combines TRBV11-3 with TRBJ2-2; D is perhaps TRBD1 (6 bases). Per germline, CDR1 SGHNT and CDR2 YENEEA. This CDR3 is built from 13 residues. Trimming shortened V by 4 bases and J by 3 bases, and 6 bases separated the two germline ends. CDR3 region: CASSWTDTGELFF. In DNA, the CDR3 is TGTGCCAGCAGCTGGACAGACACCGGGGAGCTGTTTTTT. Full variable domain (missing parts from reference TRBV11-3 and TRBJ2-2): EAGVVQSPRYKIIEKKQPVAFWCNPISGHNTLYWYLQNLGQGPELLIRYENEEAVDDSQLPKDRFSAERLKGVDSTLKIQPAELGDSAVYLCASSWTDTGELFFGEGSRLTVL.

The chain combines TRBV24-1 with TRBJ1-3; D not resolved. Germline-derived CDR1 and CDR2 are KGHDR and SFDVKD. V shed 2 bases and J shed 0 bases, with 7 bases lying between them. The CDR3 is 15 residues long. This chain's CDR3 is CATSDSGSSGNTIYF. CDR3 nucleotides: TGTGCCACCAGTGATTCAGGATCCTCTGGAAACACCATATATTTT.

The CDR3 nucleotides are TGTGCCAGCAGCAAAGCTAGACTAGCGGGAGGGCCAAATACGCAGTATTTT. It codes for CASSKARLAGGPNTQYF. The rearrangement joins TRBV21-1 to TRBJ2-3; the table's TRBD2 call for D was not verified on the DNA. TRBV21-1 is reported as a pseudogene. The length of the CDR3 is 17 residues.

The chain uses TRBV5-1 and TRBJ2-5; 7 bases line up with TRBD2. Trimming removed 2 bases from V and 5 bases from J; junction bases left unmatched: 0. The CDR3 runs to 12 residues. CDR1 is SGHRS and CDR2 is YFSETQ in the germline V gene. The CDR3 here is CASSFGGETQYF. In DNA form, the CDR3 reads TGCGCCAGCAGCTTCGGGGGGGAGACCCAGTACTTC.

The rearrangement joins TRBV24-1 to TRBJ2-5; tentative D call: TRBD2 (6 bases). CDR1 and CDR2 from the germline V gene are KGHDR and SFDVKD. The CDR3 is 14 amino acids. The V end was cut by 6 bases, the J end by 0 bases, with 10 bases between. CDR3 DNA: TGTGCCACCAGTCCAACTAGCTACCAAGAGACCCAGTACTTC. As protein: CATSPTSYQETQYF.

This clone was counted a few times. V usage is TRBV3-1 (or the pseudogene TRBV3-2) and J usage is TRBJ1-4; the match to TRBD1 covers 9 bases. This CDR3 comprises 16 residues. CDR1 LGHDT and CDR2 YNNKEL come from the germline V gene (reference sequence). After removal of 4 bases from V and 9 bases from J, the junction contained 12 bases not matched to a gene. The CDR3 bases are TGTGCCAGCAGCCTAGAGAGGGGACAGGGCTCTCAAAAACTGTTTTTT. This sequence encodes CASSLERGQGSQKLFF.

The chain is built from TRBV9 and TRBJ2-3, with 7 positions matching TRBD2. The junction had 2 bases not matched to a gene; V was cut back by 0 bases and J by 4 bases. Germline V gene sequence: CDR1 SGDLS, CDR2 YYNGEE. The CDR3 sequence is 14 residues long. The CDR3 DNA reads TGTGCCAGCAGCGTAGGCGGGAGCTCAGATACGCAGTATTTT. Residues: CASSVGGSSDTQYF.

The CDR3 reads CASSPTGYNEQFF. DNA for the CDR3: TGTGCCAGCAGCCCCACAGGGTACAATGAGCAGTTCTTC. This chain connects TRBV11-3 to TRBJ2-1, with D perhaps TRBD1 (6 bases). CDR3 length equals 13 residues. Deletions cut 5 bases from V and 4 bases from J, with 9 bases between. The germline gives CDR1 SGHNT, CDR2 YENEEA. The whole variable domain, filled in from reference TRBV11-3 and TRBJ2-1, reads EAGVVQSPRYKIIEKKQPVAFWCNPISGHNTLYWYLQNLGQGPELLIRYENEEAVDDSQLPKDRFSAERLKGVDSTLKIQPAELGDSAVYLCASSPTGYNEQFFGPGTRLTVL.

The rearrangement joins TRBV7-2 to TRBJ2-4; D possibly corresponds to TRBD1 (7 bases). The V and J ends lost 5 bases and 0 bases respectively, with 11 bases between them. CDR1 and CDR2 (germline): SGHTA, FQGNSA. The CDR3 sequence is 15 residues long. CDR3 nucleotide sequence: TGTGCCAGCAGCCTTCAGGGGGGAGCCAAAAACATTCAGTACTTC. Encoded protein: CASSLQGGAKNIQYF.

V gene TRBV7-9 combines with J gene TRBJ2-3; possible D gene TRBD1, 6 bases. Germline V gives CDR1 SEHNR, CDR2 FQNEAQ (reference sequence). This CDR3 contains 16 residues. Trimming stripped 2 bases from V and 0 bases from J, with 12 bases between. CDR3 region: CASSLPQDSSTDTQYF. The CDR3 DNA is TGTGCCAGCAGCTTACCTCAGGACAGCAGCACAGATACGCAGTATTTT.

This clone has just one count. The genes are TRBV7-2 and TRBJ2-5; D is possibly TRBD2 (5 bases). V was trimmed by 0 bases and J by 4 bases, leaving 9 bases between them. The germline V gene has CDR1 SGHTA and CDR2 FQGNSA. The CDR3 consists of 14 residues. The CDR3 DNA reads TGTGCCAGCAGCTTAGCGGGAGTGGGAGAGACCCAGTACTTC. Residues: CASSLAGVGETQYF.

V usage is TRBV5-1 and J usage is TRBJ2-3; no firm D call. Trimming took 0 bases from V and 2 from J, leaving 10 bases between them. The CDR3 contains 15 residues. Germline assignment: CDR1 SGHRS and CDR2 YFSETQ. In DNA form, the CDR3 reads TGCGCCAGCAGCTTGGCAGGCCGTACCACAGATACGCAGTATTTT. Translated: CASSLAGRTTDTQYF.

Written as DNA, the CDR3 is TGTGCCAGCACTGAGGACAGCCTTTATGGCTACACCTTC. Protein product: CASTEDSLYGYTF. V usage is TRBV2 and J usage is TRBJ1-2; D perhaps matches TRBD1 (6 bases). Germline assignment: CDR1 SNHLY and CDR2 FYNNEI. V was cut by 7 bases and J by 5 bases, with 14 bases left in between. The CDR3 loop spans 13 amino acids.

A single count supports this clone. The chain employs TRBV3-1 (or the pseudogene TRBV3-2) and TRBJ1-5; 7 nucleotides line up with TRBD1. The CDR3 consists of 16 residues. The V segment lost 1 base and the J segment 5 bases; nucleotides outside the gene matches: 8. Germline V gene data show CDR1 as LGHDT and CDR2 as YNNKEL (reference sequence). The CDR3 protein is CASSQGMSGGHQPQHF. DNA of the CDR3: TGTGCCAGCAGCCAAGGAATGTCAGGGGGTCATCAGCCCCAGCATTTT.

The chain combines TRBV30 with TRBJ1-5; no clear D gene. CDR1 is GTSNPN and CDR2 is SVGIG in the germline V gene (reference sequence). There are 14 residues in the CDR3. The V and J ends lost 2 bases and 4 bases respectively, with 12 bases between them. The CDR3 nucleotides are TGTGCCTGGAGTCCTTATGGCGGGAATCAGCCCCAGCATTTT. This sequence encodes CAWSPYGGNQPQHF.